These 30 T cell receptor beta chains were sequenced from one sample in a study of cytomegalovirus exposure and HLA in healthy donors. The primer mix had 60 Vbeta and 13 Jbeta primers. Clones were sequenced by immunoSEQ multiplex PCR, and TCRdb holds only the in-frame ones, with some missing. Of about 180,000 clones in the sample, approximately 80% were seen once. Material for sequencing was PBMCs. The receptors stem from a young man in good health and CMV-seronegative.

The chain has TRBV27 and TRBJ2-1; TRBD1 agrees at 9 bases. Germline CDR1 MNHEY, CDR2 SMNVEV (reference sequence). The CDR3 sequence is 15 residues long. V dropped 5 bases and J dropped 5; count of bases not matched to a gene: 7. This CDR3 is CASSLTGGRNNEQFF. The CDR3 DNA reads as TGTGCCAGCAGTCTAACAGGGGGCCGGAACAATGAGCAGTTCTTC.

For the CDR3, the DNA is TGTGCCAGCAGTGAGACAGGGAGGCGTCAGCCCCAGCATTTT. Encoded protein: CASSETGRRQPQHF. The chain employs TRBV6-1 and TRBJ1-5, with 7 bases matching TRBD1. This CDR3 comprises 14 residues. V lost 3 bases, J lost 6 bases, and 5 bases stayed unmatched. The germline V gene encodes CDR1 MNHNS and CDR2 SASEGT.

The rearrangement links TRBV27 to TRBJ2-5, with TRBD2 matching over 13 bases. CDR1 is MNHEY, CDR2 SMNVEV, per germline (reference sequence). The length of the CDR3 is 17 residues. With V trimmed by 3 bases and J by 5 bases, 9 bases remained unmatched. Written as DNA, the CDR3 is TGTGCCAGCAGTTTGCTTACTAGCGGGGGGGCTGTCGAGACCCAGTACTTC. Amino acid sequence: CASSLLTSGGAVETQYF.

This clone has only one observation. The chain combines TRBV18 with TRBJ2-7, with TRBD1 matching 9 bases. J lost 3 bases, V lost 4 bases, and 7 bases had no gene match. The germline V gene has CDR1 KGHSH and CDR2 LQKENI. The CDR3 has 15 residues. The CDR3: CASSRGQGIIYEQYF. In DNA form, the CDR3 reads TGTGCCAGCTCACGGGGACAGGGAATTATCTACGAGCAGTACTTC. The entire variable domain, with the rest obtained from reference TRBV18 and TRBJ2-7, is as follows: NAGVMQNPRHLVRRRGQEARLRCSPMKGHSHVYWYRQLPEEGLKFMVYLQKENIIDESGMPKERFSAEFPKEGPSILRIQQVVRGDSAAYFCASSRGQGIIYEQYFGPGTRLTVT.

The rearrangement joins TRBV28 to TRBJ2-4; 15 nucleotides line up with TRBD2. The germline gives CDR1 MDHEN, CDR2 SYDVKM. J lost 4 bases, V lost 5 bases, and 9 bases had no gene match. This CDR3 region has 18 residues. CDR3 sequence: CASSPLGLAGGAKNIQYF. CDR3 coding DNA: TGTGCCAGCAGTCCCCTGGGACTAGCGGGAGGCGCGAAAAACATTCAGTACTTC.

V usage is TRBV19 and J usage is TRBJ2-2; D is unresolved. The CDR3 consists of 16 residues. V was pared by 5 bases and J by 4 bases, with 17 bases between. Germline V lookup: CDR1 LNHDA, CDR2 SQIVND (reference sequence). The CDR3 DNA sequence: TGTGCCAGTAGTTCAAGAGTAAAAGCCTTCACCGGGGAGCTGTTTTTT. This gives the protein CASSSRVKAFTGELFF.

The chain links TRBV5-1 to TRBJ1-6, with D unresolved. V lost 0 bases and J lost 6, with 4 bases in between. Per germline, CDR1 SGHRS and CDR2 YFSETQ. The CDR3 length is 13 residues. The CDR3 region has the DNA TGCGCCAGCAGCTTGGGAGGTAATTCACCCCTCCACTTT. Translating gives CASSLGGNSPLHF.

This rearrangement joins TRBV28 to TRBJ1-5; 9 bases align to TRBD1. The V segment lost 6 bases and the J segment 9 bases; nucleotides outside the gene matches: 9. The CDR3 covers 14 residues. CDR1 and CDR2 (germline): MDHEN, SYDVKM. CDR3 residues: CASSRDRVVAPQHF. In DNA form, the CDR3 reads TGTGCCAGCAGCCGGGACAGGGTCGTGGCGCCCCAGCATTTT.

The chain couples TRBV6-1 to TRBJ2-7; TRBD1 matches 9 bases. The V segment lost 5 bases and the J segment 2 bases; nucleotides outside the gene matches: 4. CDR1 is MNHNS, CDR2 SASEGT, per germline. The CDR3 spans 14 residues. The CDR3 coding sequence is TGTGCCAGCAGTTCACGACAGGGGGCCTACGAGCAGTACTTC. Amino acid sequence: CASSSRQGAYEQYF.

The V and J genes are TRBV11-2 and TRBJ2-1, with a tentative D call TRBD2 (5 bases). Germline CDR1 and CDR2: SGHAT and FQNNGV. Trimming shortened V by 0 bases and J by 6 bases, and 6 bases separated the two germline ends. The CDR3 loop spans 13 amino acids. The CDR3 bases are TGTGCCAGCAGCTTAGAGCGGGCCAATGAGCAGTTCTTC. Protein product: CASSLERANEQFF.

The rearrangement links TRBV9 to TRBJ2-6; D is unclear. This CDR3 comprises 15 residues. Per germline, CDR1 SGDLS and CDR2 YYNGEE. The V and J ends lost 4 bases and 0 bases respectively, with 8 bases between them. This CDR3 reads CASSLTSSGANVLTF. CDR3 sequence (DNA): TGTGCCAGCAGCTTAACAAGCTCTGGGGCCAACGTCCTGACTTTC.

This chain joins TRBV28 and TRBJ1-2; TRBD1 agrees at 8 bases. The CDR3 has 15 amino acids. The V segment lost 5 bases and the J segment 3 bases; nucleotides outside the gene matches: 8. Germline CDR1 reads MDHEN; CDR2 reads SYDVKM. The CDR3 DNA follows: TGTGCCAGCAGTCCCCAGACAGGGGAACACTATGGCTACACCTTC. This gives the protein CASSPQTGEHYGYTF.

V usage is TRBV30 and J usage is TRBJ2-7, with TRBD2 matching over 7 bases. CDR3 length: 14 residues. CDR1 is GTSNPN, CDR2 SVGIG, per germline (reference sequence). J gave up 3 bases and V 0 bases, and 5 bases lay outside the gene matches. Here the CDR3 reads CAWSVPGDYYEQYF. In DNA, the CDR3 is TGTGCCTGGAGTGTACCCGGGGACTACTACGAGCAGTACTTC.

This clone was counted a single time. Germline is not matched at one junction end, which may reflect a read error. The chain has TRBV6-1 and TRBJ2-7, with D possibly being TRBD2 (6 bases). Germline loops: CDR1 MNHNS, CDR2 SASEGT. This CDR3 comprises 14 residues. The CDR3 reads CASSEGRGSNEQYF. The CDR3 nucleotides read TGTGCCAGCAGTGAAGGGAGGGGCTCCAACGAGCAGTACTTC.

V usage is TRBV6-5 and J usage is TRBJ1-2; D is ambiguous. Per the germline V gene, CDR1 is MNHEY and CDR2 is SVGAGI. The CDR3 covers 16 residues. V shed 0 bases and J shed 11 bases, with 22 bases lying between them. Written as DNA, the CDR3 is TGTGCCAGCAGTTACTCATCTCGCGGGCTGAACCCCGGGTACACCTTC. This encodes CASSYSSRGLNPGYTF.

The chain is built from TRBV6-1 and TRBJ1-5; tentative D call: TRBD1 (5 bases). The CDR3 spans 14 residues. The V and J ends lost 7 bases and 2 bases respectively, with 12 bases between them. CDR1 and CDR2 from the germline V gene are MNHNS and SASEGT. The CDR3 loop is CASKIRRGNQPQHF. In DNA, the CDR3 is TGTGCCAGCAAAATACGCAGGGGCAATCAGCCCCAGCATTTT.

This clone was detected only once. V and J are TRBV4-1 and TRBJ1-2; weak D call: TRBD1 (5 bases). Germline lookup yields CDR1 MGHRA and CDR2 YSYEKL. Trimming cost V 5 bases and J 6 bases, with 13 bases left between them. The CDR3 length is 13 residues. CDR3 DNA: TGCGCCAGCAGCTCGACGACAGAAAATGGCTACACCTTC. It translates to CASSSTTENGYTF.

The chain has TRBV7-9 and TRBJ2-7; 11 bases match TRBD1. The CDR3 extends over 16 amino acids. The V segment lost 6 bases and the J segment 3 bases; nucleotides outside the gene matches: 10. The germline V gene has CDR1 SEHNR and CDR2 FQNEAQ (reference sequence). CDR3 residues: CASSQRGTGGIYEQYF. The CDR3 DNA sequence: TGTGCCAGCAGTCAACGAGGGACAGGGGGTATCTACGAGCAGTACTTC.

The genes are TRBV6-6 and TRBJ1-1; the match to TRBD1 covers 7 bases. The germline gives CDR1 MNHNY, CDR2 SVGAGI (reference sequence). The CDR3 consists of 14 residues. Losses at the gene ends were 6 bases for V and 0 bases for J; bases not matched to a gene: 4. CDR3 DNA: TGTGCCAGCAGCTCAACAGGGGTGAACACTGAAGCTTTCTTT. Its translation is CASSSTGVNTEAFF.

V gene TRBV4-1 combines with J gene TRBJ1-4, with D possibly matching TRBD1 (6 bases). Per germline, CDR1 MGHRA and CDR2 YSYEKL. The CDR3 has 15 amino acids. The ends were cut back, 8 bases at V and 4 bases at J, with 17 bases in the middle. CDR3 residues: CASGGSVAFNEKLFF. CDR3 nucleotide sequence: TGCGCCAGCGGGGGCTCCGTCGCATTTAATGAAAAACTGTTTTTT.

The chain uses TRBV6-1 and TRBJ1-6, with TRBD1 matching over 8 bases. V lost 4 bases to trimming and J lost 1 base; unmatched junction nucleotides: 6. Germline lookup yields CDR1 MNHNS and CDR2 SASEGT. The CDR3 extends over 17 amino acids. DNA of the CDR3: TGTGCCAGCAGTGTCCAGGGGGCGCGTTCCTATAATTCACCCCTCCACTTT. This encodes CASSVQGARSYNSPLHF.

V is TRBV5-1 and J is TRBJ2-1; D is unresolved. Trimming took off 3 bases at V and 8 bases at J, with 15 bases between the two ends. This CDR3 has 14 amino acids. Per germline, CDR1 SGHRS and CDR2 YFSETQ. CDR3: CASSSFGAPDEQFF. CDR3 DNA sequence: TGCGCCAGCAGCTCCTTTGGAGCCCCAGATGAGCAGTTCTTC.

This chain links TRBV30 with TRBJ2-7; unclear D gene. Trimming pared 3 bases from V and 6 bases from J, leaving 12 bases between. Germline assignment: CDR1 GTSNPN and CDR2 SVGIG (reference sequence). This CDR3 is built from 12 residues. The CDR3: CAWRVKASEQYF. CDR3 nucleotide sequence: TGTGCCTGGAGGGTAAAAGCGAGCGAGCAGTACTTC.

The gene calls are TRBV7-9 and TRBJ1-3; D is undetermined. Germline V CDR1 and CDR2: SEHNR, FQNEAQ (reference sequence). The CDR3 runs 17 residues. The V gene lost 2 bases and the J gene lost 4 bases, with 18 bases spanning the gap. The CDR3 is CASSLYSGVLGGNTIYF. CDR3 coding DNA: TGTGCCAGCAGCTTATATTCCGGGGTACTCGGCGGAAACACCATATATTTT.

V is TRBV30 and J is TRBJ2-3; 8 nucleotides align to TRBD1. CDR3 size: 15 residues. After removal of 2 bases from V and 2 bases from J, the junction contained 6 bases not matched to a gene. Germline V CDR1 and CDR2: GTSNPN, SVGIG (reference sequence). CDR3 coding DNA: TGTGCCTGGAGTAGGGGGGACAGGTCCACAGATACGCAGTATTTT. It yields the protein CAWSRGDRSTDTQYF.

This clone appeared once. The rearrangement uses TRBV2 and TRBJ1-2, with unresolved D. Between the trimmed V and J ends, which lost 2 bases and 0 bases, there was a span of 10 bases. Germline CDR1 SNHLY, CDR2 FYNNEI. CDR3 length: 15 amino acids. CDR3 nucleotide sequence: TGTGCCAGCAGTGAACCGGGGAGAGCTAACTATGGCTACACCTTC. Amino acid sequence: CASSEPGRANYGYTF.

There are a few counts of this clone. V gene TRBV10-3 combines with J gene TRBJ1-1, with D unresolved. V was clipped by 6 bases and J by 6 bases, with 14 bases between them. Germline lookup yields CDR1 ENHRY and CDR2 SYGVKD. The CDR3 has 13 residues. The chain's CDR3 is CAIRGSEGAEAFF. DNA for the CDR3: TGTGCCATCAGGGGGTCAGAGGGCGCTGAAGCTTTCTTT.

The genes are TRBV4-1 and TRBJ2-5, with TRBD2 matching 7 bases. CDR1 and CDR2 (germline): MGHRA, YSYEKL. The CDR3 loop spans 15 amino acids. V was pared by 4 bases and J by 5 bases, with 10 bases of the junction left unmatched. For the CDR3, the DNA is TGCGCCAGCAGCCCATCCATAGCGGGTGGGGAGACCCAGTACTTC. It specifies CASSPSIAGGETQYF.

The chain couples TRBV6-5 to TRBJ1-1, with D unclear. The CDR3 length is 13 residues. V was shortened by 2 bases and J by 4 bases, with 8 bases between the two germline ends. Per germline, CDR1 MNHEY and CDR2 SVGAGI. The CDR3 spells CASSYTAGTEAFF. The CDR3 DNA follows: TGTGCCAGCAGTTACACCGCGGGCACTGAAGCTTTCTTT.

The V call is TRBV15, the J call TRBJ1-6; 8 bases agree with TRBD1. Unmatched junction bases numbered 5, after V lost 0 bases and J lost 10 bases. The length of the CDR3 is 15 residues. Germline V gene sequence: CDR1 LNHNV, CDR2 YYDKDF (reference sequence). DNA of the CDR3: TGTGCCACCAGCAGAGACCCAGGGGGCTCCTCACCCCTCCACTTT. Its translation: CATSRDPGGSSPLHF.